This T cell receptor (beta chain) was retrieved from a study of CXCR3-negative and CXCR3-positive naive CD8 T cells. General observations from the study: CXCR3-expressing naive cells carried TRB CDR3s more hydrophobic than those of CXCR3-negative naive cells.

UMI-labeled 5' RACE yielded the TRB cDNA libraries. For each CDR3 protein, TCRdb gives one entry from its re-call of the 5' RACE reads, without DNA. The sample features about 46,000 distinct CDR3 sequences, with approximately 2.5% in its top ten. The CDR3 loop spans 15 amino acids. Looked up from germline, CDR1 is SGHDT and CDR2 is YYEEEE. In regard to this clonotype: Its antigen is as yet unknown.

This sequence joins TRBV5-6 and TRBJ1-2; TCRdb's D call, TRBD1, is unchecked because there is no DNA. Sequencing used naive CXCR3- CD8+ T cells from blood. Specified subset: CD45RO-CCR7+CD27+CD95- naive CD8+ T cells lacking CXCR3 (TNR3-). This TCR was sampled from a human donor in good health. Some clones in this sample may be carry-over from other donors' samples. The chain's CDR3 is CASSEPGQGNYGYTF.